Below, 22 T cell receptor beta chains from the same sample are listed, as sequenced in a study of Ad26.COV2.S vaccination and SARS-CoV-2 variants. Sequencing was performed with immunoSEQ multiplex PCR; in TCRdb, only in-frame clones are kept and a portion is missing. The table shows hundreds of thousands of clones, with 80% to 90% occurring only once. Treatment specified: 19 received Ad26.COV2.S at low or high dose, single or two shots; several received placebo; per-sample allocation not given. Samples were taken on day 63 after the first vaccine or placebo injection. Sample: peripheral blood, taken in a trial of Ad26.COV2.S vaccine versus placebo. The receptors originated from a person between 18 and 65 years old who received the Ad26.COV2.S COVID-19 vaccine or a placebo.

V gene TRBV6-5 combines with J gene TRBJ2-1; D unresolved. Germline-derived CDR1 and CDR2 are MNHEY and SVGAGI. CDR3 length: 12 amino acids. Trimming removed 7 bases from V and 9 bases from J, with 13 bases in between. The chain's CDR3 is CASNSAIGEQFF. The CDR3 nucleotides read TGTGCCAGCAACTCTGCAATAGGTGAGCAGTTCTTC.

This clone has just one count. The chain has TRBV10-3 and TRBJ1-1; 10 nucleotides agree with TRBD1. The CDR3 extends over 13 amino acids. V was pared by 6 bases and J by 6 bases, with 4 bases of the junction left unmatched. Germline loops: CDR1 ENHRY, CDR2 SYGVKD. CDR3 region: CAISWTGGAEAFF. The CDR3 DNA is TGTGCCATCAGCTGGACAGGGGGGGCTGAAGCTTTCTTT.

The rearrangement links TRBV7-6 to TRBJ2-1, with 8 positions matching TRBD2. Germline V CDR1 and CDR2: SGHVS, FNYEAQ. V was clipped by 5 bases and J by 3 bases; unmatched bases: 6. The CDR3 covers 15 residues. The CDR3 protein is CASSPQSGGYNEQFF. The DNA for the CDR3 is TGTGCCAGCAGCCCCCAGAGCGGGGGCTACAATGAGCAGTTCTTC.

The CDR3 coding sequence is TGTGCCAGCAGCTTAGTCGGTCTAGCGGGAGAGTATGAGCAGTTCTTC. Amino acids: CASSLVGLAGEYEQFF. The chain has TRBV11-2 and TRBJ2-1; 10 nucleotides agree with TRBD2. The CDR3 spans 16 residues. The V gene end was trimmed by 1 base and the J gene end by 8 bases; junction bases not matched to a gene: 8. CDR1 is SGHAT and CDR2 is FQNNGV in the germline V gene.

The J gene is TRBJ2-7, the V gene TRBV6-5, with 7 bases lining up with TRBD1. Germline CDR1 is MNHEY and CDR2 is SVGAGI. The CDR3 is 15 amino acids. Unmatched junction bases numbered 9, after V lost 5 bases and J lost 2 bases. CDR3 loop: CASSLQTGFAYEQYF. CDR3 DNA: TGTGCCAGCAGTCTCCAGACAGGGTTTGCCTACGAGCAGTACTTC.

CDR3 sequence (DNA): TGTGCCAGCAGTTCCACAGGGACTAGCGGGAGTTATACGCAGTATTTT. Amino acids: CASSSTGTSGSYTQYF. The V gene is TRBV27, the J gene TRBJ2-3, with 14 bases identical to TRBD2. Losses at the gene ends were 4 bases for V and 7 bases for J; bases not matched to a gene: 7. The CDR3 runs to 16 residues. The germline V gene encodes CDR1 MNHEY and CDR2 SMNVEV (reference sequence).

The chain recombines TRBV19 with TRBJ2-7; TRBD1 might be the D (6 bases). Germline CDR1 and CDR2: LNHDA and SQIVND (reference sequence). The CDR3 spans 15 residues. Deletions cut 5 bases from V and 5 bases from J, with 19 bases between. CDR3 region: CASSDSWGRFHEQYF. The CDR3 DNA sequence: TGTGCCAGTAGTGATTCATGGGGGCGATTCCACGAGCAGTACTTC.

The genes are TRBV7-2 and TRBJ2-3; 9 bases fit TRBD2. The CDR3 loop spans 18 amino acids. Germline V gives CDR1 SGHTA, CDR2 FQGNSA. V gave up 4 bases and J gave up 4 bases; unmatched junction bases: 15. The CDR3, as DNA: TGTGCCAGCAGCTCCCAGCCCGTTCGCGGGGGGGCTTCAGATACGCAGTATTTT. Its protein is CASSSQPVRGGASDTQYF.

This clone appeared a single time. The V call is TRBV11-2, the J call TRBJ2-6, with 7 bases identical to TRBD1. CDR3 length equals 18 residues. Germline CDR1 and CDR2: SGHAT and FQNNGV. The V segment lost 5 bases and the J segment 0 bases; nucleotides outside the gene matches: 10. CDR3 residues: CASSLRGGIFSGANVLTF. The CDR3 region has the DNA TGTGCCAGCAGCCTGAGAGGGGGCATTTTCTCTGGGGCCAACGTCCTGACTTTC.

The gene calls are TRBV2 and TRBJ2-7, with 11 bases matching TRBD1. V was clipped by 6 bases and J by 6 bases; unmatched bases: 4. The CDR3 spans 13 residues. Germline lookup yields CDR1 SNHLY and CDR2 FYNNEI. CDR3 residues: CASSGQGASEQYF. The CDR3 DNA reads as TGTGCCAGCAGCGGACAGGGGGCTTCCGAGCAGTACTTC.

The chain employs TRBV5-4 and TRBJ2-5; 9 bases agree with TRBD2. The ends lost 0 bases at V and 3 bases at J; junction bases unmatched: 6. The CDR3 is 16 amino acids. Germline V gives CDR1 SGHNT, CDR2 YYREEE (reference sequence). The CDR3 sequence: CASSLEAAGGEETQYF. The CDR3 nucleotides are TGTGCCAGCAGCTTGGAGGCGGCGGGAGGGGAAGAGACCCAGTACTTC.

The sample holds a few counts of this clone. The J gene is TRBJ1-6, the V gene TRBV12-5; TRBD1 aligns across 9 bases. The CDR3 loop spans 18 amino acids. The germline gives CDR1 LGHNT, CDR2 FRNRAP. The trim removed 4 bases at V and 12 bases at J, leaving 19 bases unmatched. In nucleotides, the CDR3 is TGTGCTAGTGGTTCCAAAGCCCGGGTGTGGGACAGGGTATTACCCCTCCACTTT. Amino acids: CASGSKARVWDRVLPLHF. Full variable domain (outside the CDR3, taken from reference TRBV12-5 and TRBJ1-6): DARVTQTPRHKVTEMGQEVTMRCQPILGHNTVFWYRQTMMQGLELLAYFRNRAPLDDSGMPKDRFSAEMPDATLATLKIQPSEPRDSAVYFCASGSKARVWDRVLPLHFGNGTRLTVT.

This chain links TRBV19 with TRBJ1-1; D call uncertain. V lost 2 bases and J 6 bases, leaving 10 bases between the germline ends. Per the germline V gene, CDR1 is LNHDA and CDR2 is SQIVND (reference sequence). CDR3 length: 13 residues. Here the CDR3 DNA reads TGTGCCAGTAGTATACGGGGTCTGGCTGAAGCTTTCTTT. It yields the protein CASSIRGLAEAFF.

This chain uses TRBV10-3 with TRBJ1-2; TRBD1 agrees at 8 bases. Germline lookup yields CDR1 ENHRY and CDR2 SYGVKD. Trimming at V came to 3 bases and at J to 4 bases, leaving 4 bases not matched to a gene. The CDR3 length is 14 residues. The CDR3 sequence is CAISDRGLGYGYTF. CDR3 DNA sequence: TGTGCCATCAGTGACAGGGGGCTAGGCTATGGCTACACCTTC.

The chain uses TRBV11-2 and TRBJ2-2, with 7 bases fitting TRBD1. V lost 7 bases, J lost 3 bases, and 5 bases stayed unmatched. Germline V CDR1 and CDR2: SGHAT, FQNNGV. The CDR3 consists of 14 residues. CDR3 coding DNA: TGTGCCAGCACCGACAGGGTGGACACCGGGGAGCTGTTTTTT. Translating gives CASTDRVDTGELFF.

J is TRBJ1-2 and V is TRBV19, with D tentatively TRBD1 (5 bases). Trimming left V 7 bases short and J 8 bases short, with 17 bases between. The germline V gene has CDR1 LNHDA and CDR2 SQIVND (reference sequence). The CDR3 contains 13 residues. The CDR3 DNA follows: TGTGCCAGTACCTCGAGGGGCAGGGAAGGCTACACCTTC. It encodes CASTSRGREGYTF.

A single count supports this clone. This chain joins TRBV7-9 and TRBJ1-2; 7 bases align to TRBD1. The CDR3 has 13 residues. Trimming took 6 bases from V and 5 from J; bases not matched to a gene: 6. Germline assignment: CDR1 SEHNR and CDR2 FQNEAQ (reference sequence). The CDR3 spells CASSPRQGYGYTF. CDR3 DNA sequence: TGTGCCAGCAGTCCCAGACAGGGTTATGGCTACACCTTC.

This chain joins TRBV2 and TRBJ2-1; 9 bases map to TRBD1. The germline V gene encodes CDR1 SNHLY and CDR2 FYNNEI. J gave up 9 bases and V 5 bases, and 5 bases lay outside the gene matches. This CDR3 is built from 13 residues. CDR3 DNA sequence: TGTGCCAGCAGTCGGGGACAGGGCGGTGAGCAGTTCTTC. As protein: CASSRGQGGEQFF. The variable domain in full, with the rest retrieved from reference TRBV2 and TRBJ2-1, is EPEVTQTPSHQVTQMGQEVILRCVPISNHLYFYWYRQILGQKVEFLVSFYNNEISEKSEIFDDQFSVERPDGSNFTLKIRSTKLEDSAMYFCASSRGQGGEQFFGPGTRLTVL.

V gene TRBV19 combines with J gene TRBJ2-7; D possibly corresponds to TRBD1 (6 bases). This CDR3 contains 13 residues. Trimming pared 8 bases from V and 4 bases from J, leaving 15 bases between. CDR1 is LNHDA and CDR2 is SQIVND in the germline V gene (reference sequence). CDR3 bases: TGTGCCAGTTCAGTAAACAGGGCTTACGAGCAGTACTTC. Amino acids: CASSVNRAYEQYF.

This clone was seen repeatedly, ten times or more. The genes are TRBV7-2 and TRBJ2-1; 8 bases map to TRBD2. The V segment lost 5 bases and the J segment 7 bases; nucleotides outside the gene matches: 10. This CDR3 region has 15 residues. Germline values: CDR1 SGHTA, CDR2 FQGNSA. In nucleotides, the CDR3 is TGTGCCAGCAGCCGCTCGGGAGGGCGGCCTAATGAGCAGTTCTTC. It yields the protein CASSRSGGRPNEQFF.

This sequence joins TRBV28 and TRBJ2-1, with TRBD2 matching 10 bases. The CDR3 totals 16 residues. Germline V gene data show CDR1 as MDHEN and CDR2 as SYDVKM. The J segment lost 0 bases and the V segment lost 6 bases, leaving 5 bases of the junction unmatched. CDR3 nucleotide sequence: TGTGCCAGCAGCCATAGCGGGAGGAGCTCCTACAATGAGCAGTTCTTC. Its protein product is CASSHSGRSSYNEQFF. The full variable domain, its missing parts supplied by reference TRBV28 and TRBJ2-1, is DVKVTQSSRYLVKRTGEKVFLECVQDMDHENMFWYRQDPGLGLRLIYFSYDVKMKEKGDIPEGYSVSREKKERFSLILESASTNQTSMYLCASSHSGRSSYNEQFFGPGTRLTVL.

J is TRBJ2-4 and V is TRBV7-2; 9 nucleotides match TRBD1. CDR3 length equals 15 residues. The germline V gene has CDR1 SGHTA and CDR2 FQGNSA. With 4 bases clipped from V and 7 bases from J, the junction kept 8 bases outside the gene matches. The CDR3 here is CASSYNTGGRNIQYF. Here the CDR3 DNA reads TGTGCCAGCAGCTACAACACAGGGGGCCGGAACATTCAGTACTTC.